These T cell receptor beta chains were read from a single sample in a study of blood T cell repertoires in COVID-19. Sequenced by immunoSEQ multiplex PCR; TCRdb stores in-frame clones only, minus some. The data show about 370,000 clones, 80% to 90% seen once. The material sequenced was peripheral blood. These receptors were collected from a woman aged 25 to 39 with COVID-19, enrolled during active disease. CDR3s include the opening cysteine and the closing phenylalanine or tryptophan. A D gene is named only where the DNA matches it firmly. Where a row states a size, it is once, few, many or the class of an expanded clone; other rows omit it.

D gene	CDR3 length	V gene	clone size	J gene	CDR3 DNA	CDR3 protein
TRBD2	16	TRBV24-1	once	TRBJ2-1	TGTGCCACCAGTCCCGGTTTGGCGGGAGGATCCAATGAGCAGTTCTTC	CATSPGLAGGSNEQFF
TRBD2	15	TRBV7-3	-	TRBJ2-1	TGTGCCAGCAGCCTTCTAGCGGGAGCATTCAATGAGCAGTTCTTC	CASSLLAGAFNEQFF
-	14	TRBV11-3	-	TRBJ2-1	TGTGCCAGCAGCTGGGCCGGGACTCCCAATGAGCAGTTCTTC	CASSWAGTPNEQFF
-	13	TRBV5-6	once	TRBJ2-1	TGTGCCAGCACCCATATCCGGAGAAGCGAGCAGTTCTTC	CASTHIRRSEQFF
-	14	TRBV6-5	-	TRBJ2-5	TGTGCCAGCAGACAACAGGAATTGGGAGAGACCCAGTACTTC	CASRQQELGETQYF
TRBD1	13	TRBV27	once	TRBJ2-5	TGTGCCAGCAGGACAGGGGCACGGGAGACCCAGTACTTC	CASRTGARETQYF
-	12	TRBV5-1	-	TRBJ2-7	TGCGCCAGCAGCTACGACAGGTACGAGCAGTACTTC	CASSYDRYEQYF
TRBD2	16	TRBV4-1	-	TRBJ2-2	TGCGCCAGCAGCCAATTTGGGACTACAACTGGTGGGGAGCTGTTTTTT	CASSQFGTTTGGELFF
-	12	TRBV10-3	-	TRBJ1-4	TGTGCCACGGGAGGGGAGAATGAAAAACTGTTTTTT	CATGGENEKLFF
-	16	TRBV3-1/TRBV3-2	-	TRBJ2-1	TGTGCCAGCAGCCAAGGACAGCATCGGCCCTACAATGAGCAGTTCTTC	CASSQGQHRPYNEQFF
-	11	TRBV24-1	-	TRBJ2-1	TGTGCCACCAGTGATTTAAGCGAGCAGTTCTTC	CATSDLSEQFF
TRBD1	16	TRBV6-2/TRBV6-3	-	TRBJ1-2	TGTGCCAGCAGTTACCGGGGACAGCAAGCTAACTATGGCTACACCTTC	CASSYRGQQANYGYTF
TRBD1	12	TRBV6-5	-	TRBJ1-2	TGTGCCAGCATTAAACAGGGGTATGGCTACACCTTC	CASIKQGYGYTF
-	12	TRBV27	-	TRBJ2-1	TGTGCCAGCAAAAGGAGGGATAATGAGCAGTTCTTC	CASKRRDNEQFF
-	14	TRBV11-2	-	TRBJ1-2	TGTGCCAGCAGCCGGTCAGGGGACCGCTATGGCTACACCTTC	CASSRSGDRYGYTF
TRBD1	17	TRBV2	-	TRBJ2-6	TGTGCCAGCAGTCCCCGGGACAGGGCCTCTGGGGCCAACGTCCTGACTTTC	CASSPRDRASGANVLTF
TRBD2	14	TRBV18	-	TRBJ2-7	TGTGCCAGCTCACCTGGACTAGCAGCCTACGAGCAGTACTTC	CASSPGLAAYEQYF
-	11	TRBV20-1	-	TRBJ1-1	TGCAGTGCACAGACGAACACTGAAGCTTTCTTT	CSAQTNTEAFF
-	14	TRBV19	few	TRBJ1-3	TGTGCCAGTAGTGCCCGACGGAGAGGAAACACCATATATTTT	CASSARRRGNTIYF
TRBD2	14	TRBV5-6	-	TRBJ2-3	TGTGCCAGCAGCACTGGACTAGCCACAGATACGCAGTATTTT	CASSTGLATDTQYF
-	13	TRBV30	-	TRBJ1-5	TGTGCCTGGAGCTCCGTAGGGGGTCAGCCCCAGCATTTT	CAWSSVGGQPQHF
TRBD2	15	TRBV7-9	once	TRBJ2-7	TGTGCCAGCAGCTCCAGCGGGAGTCGGCCGTACGAGCAGTACTTC	CASSSSGSRPYEQYF
TRBD2	15	TRBV5-6	-	TRBJ2-3	TGTGCCAGCAGCTGGACTAGCGGGAGCACAGATACGCAGTATTTT	CASSWTSGSTDTQYF
TRBD1	16	TRBV6-5	-	TRBJ1-3	TGTGCCAGCAGTTACTCGGGACAGGGCTCTGGAAACACCATATATTTT	CASSYSGQGSGNTIYF
-	13	TRBV7-9	-	TRBJ1-1	TGTGCCAGCAGGGGAGGGCGCCCCACTGAAGCTTTCTTT	CASRGGRPTEAFF
-	14	TRBV5-4	-	TRBJ1-2	TGTGCCAGCAGCTTGGAATCAGGGCCGTATGGCTACACCTTC	CASSLESGPYGYTF
TRBD1	13	TRBV29-1	-	TRBJ2-2	TGCAGCGCCGCGACAGGGGGCACCGGGGAGCTGTTTTTT	CSAATGGTGELFF
-	15	TRBV9	-	TRBJ2-3	TGTGCCAGCAGCCAAAACGGGAGTCCCGCAGATACGCAGTATTTT	CASSQNGSPADTQYF
-	14	TRBV7-8	-	TRBJ2-7	TGTGCCAGCAGCTGGGAGGTCCAGACCTACGAGCAGTACTTC	CASSWEVQTYEQYF
-	17	TRBV5-4	once	TRBJ2-7	TGTGCCAGCAGGGAGGGCCCCGGGAACCACAACTCCTACGAGCAGTACTTC	CASREGPGNHNSYEQYF
-	13	TRBV12-3/TRBV12-4	-	TRBJ1-1	TGTGCCAGCAGAGGACAGAGTCTCACTGAAGCTTTCTTT	CASRGQSLTEAFF
-	15	TRBV5-1	-	TRBJ2-3	TGCGCCAGCTACTGGGCAAAGAGAGGCACAGATACGCAGTATTTT	CASYWAKRGTDTQYF
TRBD2	14	TRBV6-6	-	TRBJ2-7	TGTGCCAGCAACCTTAGCGGGAGAGGGTACGAGCAGTACTTC	CASNLSGRGYEQYF
TRBD1	16	TRBV28	once	TRBJ1-5	TGTGCCAGCAGTCCAACTCCGGGACAGGGTTATCAGCCCCAGCATTTT	CASSPTPGQGYQPQHF
TRBD1	19	TRBV13	-	TRBJ2-5	TGTGCCAGCAGCTCCCCCGGACAGGACGCCAGGCCGGAAAAAGAGACCCAGTACTTC	CASSSPGQDARPEKETQYF
-	15	TRBV3-1/TRBV3-2	few	TRBJ2-2	TGTGCCAGCAGCCACCTAGCGTCGAACACCGGGGAGCTGTTTTTT	CASSHLASNTGELFF
TRBD1	16	TRBV4-1	few	TRBJ1-1	TGCGCCAGCAGCCGAGGCCTGACAGGGGGCGACACTGAAGCTTTCTTT	CASSRGLTGGDTEAFF
TRBD2	16	TRBV7-2	once	TRBJ2-1	TGTGCCAGCAGCTTAGCGACGGGAGCGGGGGGGAGTGAGCAGTTCTTC	CASSLATGAGGSEQFF
-	15	TRBV13	once	TRBJ2-1	TGTGCCAGCAGCTCCCGACTGGAATCCTACAATGAGCAGTTCTTC	CASSSRLESYNEQFF
-	12	TRBV9	-	TRBJ1-1	TGTGCCAGCAGCGCACAGGGCCCCGAAGCTTTCTTT	CASSAQGPEAFF
TRBD2	17	TRBV28	few	TRBJ2-1	TGTGCCAGCAGTTCCCCCGGGGGTAGCGGGAACTACAATGAGCAGTTCTTC	CASSSPGGSGNYNEQFF
TRBD1	15	TRBV4-3	-	TRBJ1-5	TGCGCCAGCAGCCAAAGGACAGGGCGCAATCAGCCCCAGCATTTT	CASSQRTGRNQPQHF
-	13	TRBV6-5	-	TRBJ1-1	TGTGCCAGCAGTTATGGACAGAGTACTGAAGCTTTCTTT	CASSYGQSTEAFF
-	14	TRBV10-3	once	TRBJ1-2	TGTGCCATCAGGAGCCCGGGGAGGGGCTATGGCTACACCTTC	CAIRSPGRGYGYTF
TRBD1	13	TRBV13	once	TRBJ2-7	TGTGCCAGCAGTCCGGGACAGCCCTACGAGCAGTACTTC	CASSPGQPYEQYF
TRBD2	16	TRBV11-2	-	TRBJ2-3	TGTGCCAGCAGCTCCCAGACTAGCGGGAGGACTCTTACGCAGTATTTT	CASSSQTSGRTLTQYF
TRBD2	16	TRBV28	-	TRBJ2-5	TGTGCCAGCAGTTCCCCCCGGACTAGCGGCCAAGAGACCCAGTACTTC	CASSSPRTSGQETQYF
TRBD2	13	TRBV24-1	-	TRBJ2-3	TGTGCCACCAGTGGTCTAGCGGGAGATACGCAGTATTTT	CATSGLAGDTQYF
TRBD2	20	TRBV4-1	-	TRBJ2-1	TGCGCCAGCAGCCAAGATCCTGGGACTAGCGGGAGAGTAACCTACAATGAGCAGTTCTTC	CASSQDPGTSGRVTYNEQFF
-	15	TRBV6-5	-	TRBJ1-6	TGTGCCAGCAGTTACGCCAGGGTTATTAATTCACCCCTCCACTTT	CASSYARVINSPLHF
-	15	TRBV9	-	TRBJ1-4	TGTGCCAGCAGCGGCCGGGGAACGGCTAATGAAAAACTGTTTTTT	CASSGRGTANEKLFF
TRBD2	16	TRBV11-2	-	TRBJ2-7	TGTGCCAGCAGCTCCGCACTAGCGGACCCGGCCTACGAGCAGTACTTC	CASSSALADPAYEQYF
-	13	TRBV5-6	-	TRBJ1-4	TGTGCCAGCAGCTTTGAGAGGAATGAAAAACTGTTTTTT	CASSFERNEKLFF
TRBD2	14	TRBV19	-	TRBJ2-2	TGTGCCAGTAGTAAGACGGGGGGTACCGGGGAGCTGTTTTTT	CASSKTGGTGELFF
TRBD2	16	TRBV5-6	-	TRBJ2-5	TGTGCCAGCGCCCATAGCGGGAGTGGTTTAATCGAGACCCAGTACTTC	CASAHSGSGLIETQYF